Listed below are T cell receptor beta chains from one sample, sequenced in a study of cytomegalovirus exposure and HLA in healthy donors. Some clones are missing from TCRdb's copy, which holds only in-frame ones; the method was immunoSEQ multiplex PCR. This table holds roughly 120,000 clones, over 75% found once. The specimen sequenced was PBMCs. Source of these receptors: a woman aged 35 to 49 in good health and CMV-seropositive. Both conserved end residues are part of each CDR3. The D gene is left open where the match is weak. Expanded clones get a size class; other rows say once, few or many, or leave the size out.

TRBD1,once,TRBV6-5,TRBJ1-1,TGTGCCAGCAGTTCCAGGGGGGTTGAAGCTTTCTTT,CASSSRGVEAFF
-,-,TRBV14,TRBJ2-7,TGTGCCAGCAGCCACGAGTACGAGCAGTACTTC,CASSHEYEQYF
TRBD2,-,TRBV5-4,TRBJ2-7,TGTGCCAGCAGCTTGGAGGGCGGGAGCCACTCCTACGAGCAGTACTTC,CASSLEGGSHSYEQYF
TRBD1,-,TRBV5-1,TRBJ2-2,TGCGCCACCGAGGGACAGCCGAACACCGGGGAGCTGTTTTTT,CATEGQPNTGELFF
TRBD2,-,TRBV11-2,TRBJ2-2,TGTGCCAGCAGCCCAACCCCGGGACTAGAGGTGTCGGGGGAGCTGTTTTTT,CASSPTPGLEVSGELFF
TRBD2,-,TRBV19,TRBJ2-3,TGTGCCACACTAGCGGGCCCCCCGGGGCGAACAGATACGCAGTATTTT,CATLAGPPGRTDTQYF
TRBD1,-,TRBV6-1,TRBJ1-2,TGTGCCAGCACCCTCGACAGGGATCTTAACTATGGCTACACCTTC,CASTLDRDLNYGYTF
TRBD2,-,TRBV6-5,TRBJ2-2,TGTGCCAGCAGGCTAAGCGGGAGTTACACCGGGGAGCTGTTTTTT,CASRLSGSYTGELFF
-,-,TRBV7-8,TRBJ1-2,TGTGCCAGCAGCCCGCAGGGAAATAGGGGCTACACCTTC,CASSPQGNRGYTF
TRBD2,-,TRBV7-2,TRBJ2-5,TGTGCCAGCAGCTTAACGCTAGCGGGAGGGGAAGAGACCCAGTACTTC,CASSLTLAGGEETQYF
-,-,TRBV5-1,TRBJ2-6,TGCGCCAGCAGTGGACAAGCGGGGGCCAACGTCCTGACTTTC,CASSGQAGANVLTF
TRBD2,-,TRBV28,TRBJ2-7,TGTGCCAGCAGTCTGGGGACTAGCGGGAGGAGGCCGTACTTC,CASSLGTSGRRPYF
-,-,TRBV6-1,TRBJ2-5,TGTGCCAGCAGTGCTGGAGCGGGCCCCCAAGAGACCCAGTACTTC,CASSAGAGPQETQYF
-,-,TRBV7-9,TRBJ2-7,TGTGCCAGCAGCCACAGGGATCACTACGAGCAGTACTTC,CASSHRDHYEQYF
TRBD1,-,TRBV28,TRBJ2-3,TGTGCCAGCAGTTTCAACAGGGGTGGCACAGATACGCAGTATTTT,CASSFNRGGTDTQYF